Each of the 23 T cell receptor beta chains below was sequenced from the same sample in a study of T cells in women clearing cervical HPV infection (dated by TCRdb to the late 2010s). Receptor libraries were prepared by the immunoSEQ multiplex PCR assay. The clones in this table, taken by TCRdb from immuneACCESS, are in-frame only. Not every clone is retained; where verified, under half of the shortfall comes from an unresolved V gene, and the cause of the rest is unknown. For this sample, the table gives under 35,000 clones. The biggest ten clones account for around 1.6% of the sample. The sequencing input was blood buffy coat. These receptor sequences come from a woman aged 18-69 years with a cervical HPV16 infection that either progressed to CIN3+ or cleared (not recorded which).

As for this clone: With the read ending 3 residues before the CDR3 end, the germline J gene is used to fill in that end. The chain couples TRBV19 to TRBJ1-2, with 8 bases matching TRBD1. Germline assignment: CDR1 LNHDA and CDR2 SQIVND (reference sequence). The CDR3 covers 15 residues. The CDR3 spells CASSDSRTGKVGYTF. The part of the CDR3 DNA that was read is TGTGCCAGTAGTGATTCCCGGACAGGGAAAGTAGGC.

As regards this clone: The CDR3 end is not reached by the read, which stops 3 residues before it; the germline J gene fills it in. The chain links TRBV7-9 to TRBJ2-7, with D perhaps matching TRBD1 (5 bases). This CDR3 has 12 amino acids. V shed 6 bases and J shed 4 bases, with 10 bases lying between them. Germline lookup yields CDR1 SEHNR and CDR2 FQNEAQ (reference sequence). CDR3 DNA, as far as it was read: TGTGCCAGCAGACGAGACAGTTACGAG. Translation: CASRRDSYE. The CDR3 as a whole reads CASRRDSYEQYF.

A word on this clone: The read is 3 residues too short to cover the CDR3 end, so that end is filled in from the germline J gene. The rearrangement joins TRBV18 to TRBJ1-3, with unresolved D. The CDR3 is 13 residues long. CDR1 and CDR2 (germline): KGHSH, LQKENI. V lost 3 bases and J lost 0, with 3 bases in between. The CDR3 DNA, read in part, is TGTGCCAGCTCACCCAACTCTGGAAACACC. It is translated as CASSPNSGNT. The full CDR3 protein is CASSPNSGNTIYF.

About this clone itself: The read stops 3 residues short of the end of the CDR3; the missing end is completed from the germline J gene. The J gene is TRBJ2-1, the V gene TRBV12-3 or TRBV12-4, with 13 bases lining up with TRBD2. J lost 8 bases, V lost 4 bases, and 5 bases had no gene match. The CDR3 extends over 15 amino acids. CDR3 region: CASSWRTSGSYEQFF. The part of the CDR3 DNA that was read is TGTGCCAGCAGTTGGAGGACTAGCGGGAGTTATGAG.

Comments on this clone: The CDR3 goes on 3 residues after the read ends, and that part is filled in from the germline J gene. The J gene is TRBJ2-3, the V gene TRBV20-1; TRBD2 agrees at 12 bases. The CDR3 is made up of 18 amino acids. Germline V gives CDR1 DFQATT, CDR2 SNEGSKA (reference sequence). J lost 2 bases, V lost 6 bases, and 15 bases had no gene match. The CDR3 spells CSANSGLAGRRPTDTQYF. The DNA read from the CDR3 is TGCAGTGCCAACTCGGGACTAGCGGGCCGGAGACCCACAGATACG.

Note on this clone: The DNA ends 3 residues before the CDR3 does, and the rest of the CDR3 is filled in from the germline J gene. The chain carries TRBV19 and TRBJ2-4; D might be TRBD1 (6 bases). The germline V gene has CDR1 LNHDA and CDR2 SQIVND (reference sequence). The CDR3 runs 13 residues. CDR3 sequence: CASSGQTDYGQYF. The DNA read from the CDR3 is TGTGCCAGTAGCGGACAGACCGACTATGGT.

On this clone itself: The missing CDR3 end, 3 residues past where the read stops, is filled in from the germline J gene. Other DNA sequences within the sample encode an identical CDR3. The V and J genes are TRBV28 and TRBJ1-2; D not certain. V shed 6 bases and J shed 1 base, with 6 bases lying between them. There are 12 residues in the CDR3. CDR1 MDHEN and CDR2 SYDVKM come from the germline V gene. The sequenced part of the CDR3 DNA is TGTGCCAGCAGCCGGGGTAACTATGGC. Its translation is CASSRGNYG. The CDR3, in full, reads CASSRGNYGYTF.

The CDR3 bases that were read are TGTGCCAGTAGTACTTGGGACAGGGATGAGGATGGT. This sequence encodes CASSTWDRDEDG. The whole CDR3 sequence reads CASSTWDRDEDGQYF. The genes are TRBV19 and TRBJ2-4; 9 bases map to TRBD1. The read ends 3 residues early relative to the CDR3; the germline J gene fills the gap. The V gene's germline CDR1 is LNHDA and CDR2 SQIVND (reference sequence). The CDR3 has 15 amino acids.

About this clone itself: From the germline J gene comes the end of the CDR3, since the read stops 3 residues before it. The rearrangement uses TRBV7-7 and TRBJ1-2, with 11 bases fitting TRBD1. CDR1 and CDR2 (germline): SSHAT, FNYEAQ (reference sequence). The CDR3 covers 14 residues. This chain's CDR3 is CASSQGQGDSDYTF. The CDR3 bases that were read are TGTGCCAGCAGCCAGGGACAGGGGGACTCCGAC.

To note about this clone: The read ends 3 residues before the CDR3 terminus; that terminus is restored from the germline J gene. The rearrangement uses TRBV7-2 and TRBJ2-3; D is perhaps TRBD2 (5 bases). Per germline, CDR1 SGHTA and CDR2 FQGNSA. The CDR3 extends over 13 amino acids. The CDR3 is CASSRTGEETQYF. CDR3 bases read: TGTGCCAGCAGTCGGACTGGTGAAGAGACG. The whole variable domain, remainder taken from reference TRBV7-2 and TRBJ2-3, is GAGVSQSPSNKVTEKGKDVELRCDPISGHTALYWYRQSLGQGLEFLIYFQGNSAPDKSGLPSDRFSAERTGGSVSTLTIQRTQQEDSAVYLCASSRTGEETQYFGPGTRLTVL.

In the case of this clone: The DNA ends 3 residues before the CDR3 does, and the rest of the CDR3 is filled in from the germline J gene. The chain couples TRBV2 to TRBJ2-2; 9 bases fit TRBD1. V was clipped by 2 bases and J by 4 bases; unmatched bases: 2. The germline V gene encodes CDR1 SNHLY and CDR2 FYNNEI. This CDR3 is 15 amino acids long. CDR3 in amino acids: CASSENRGPTGELFF. CDR3 DNA, as far as it was read: TGTGCCAGCAGTGAAAACAGGGGGCCCACCGGGGAG.

A remark on this clone: The CDR3 goes on 3 residues after the read ends, and that part is filled in from the germline J gene. The V call is TRBV5-1, the J call TRBJ2-3; weak D call: TRBD1 (6 bases). The CDR3 contains 15 residues. Germline V gene lookup returns CDR1 SGHRS and CDR2 YFSETQ. CDR3 bases read: TGCGCCAGCAGCTTGGGGACAGTTAGCAATCAGCCG. The encoded protein is CASSLGTVSNQP. The whole CDR3 sequence is CASSLGTVSNQPQYF.

On this clone: The CDR3 end is not reached by the read, which stops 3 residues before it; the germline J gene fills it in. V and J are TRBV20-1 and TRBJ1-6; D is unresolved. Germline CDR1 is DFQATT and CDR2 is SNEGSKA (reference sequence). The V gene lost 3 bases and the J gene lost 10 bases, with 13 bases spanning the gap. The CDR3 has 13 residues. The DNA read from the CDR3 is TGCAGTGCTAGGTCGAGGTTATTGTCACCC. Amino acid sequence: CSARSRLLSP. The whole CDR3 protein reads CSARSRLLSPLHF.

Note on this clone: The read ends 3 residues before the CDR3 terminus; that terminus is restored from the germline J gene. V and J are TRBV7-3 and TRBJ2-5; D possibly corresponds to TRBD2 (6 bases). The germline CDR1 and CDR2 sequences are SGHTA and FQGTGA. CDR3 length equals 15 residues. CDR3 DNA (partial): TGTGCCAGCAGCCTGGGGGGTGCGGGCACAGATACC. This translates into CASSLGGAGTDT. The whole CDR3 is CASSLGGAGTDTQYF.

Worth noting for this clone: The CDR3 end is not reached by the read, which stops 3 residues before it; the germline J gene fills it in. The chain employs TRBV19 and TRBJ2-1; weak D call: TRBD2 (6 bases). The CDR3 extends over 16 amino acids. Trimming pared 5 bases from V and 6 bases from J, leaving 20 bases between. Germline V gene lookup returns CDR1 LNHDA and CDR2 SQIVND (reference sequence). CDR3 protein: CASSPGAGRLINEQFF. The CDR3 DNA, read in part, is TGTGCCAGTAGTCCCGGGGCGGGGAGACTAATCAATGAG.

In the case of this clone: The CDR3 end falls 3 residues outside the read, so it is completed with the germline J gene. The chain uses TRBV5-1 and TRBJ1-4; TRBD1 aligns across 10 bases. Trimming removed 4 bases from V and 8 bases from J; junction bases left unmatched: 5. This CDR3 region has 14 residues. Looked up from germline, CDR1 is SGHRS and CDR2 is YFSETQ. The part of the CDR3 DNA that was read is TGCGCCAGCAGCCAGACAGGGGGCGGCGAAAAA. Translated, it gives CASSQTGGGEK. From start to end, the CDR3 is CASSQTGGGEKLFF.

On this clone: Read data end 3 residues before the CDR3 end; the end is taken from the germline J gene. The V gene is TRBV19, the J gene TRBJ2-3; D possibly corresponds to TRBD1 (5 bases). The V gene's germline CDR1 is LNHDA and CDR2 SQIVND (reference sequence). This CDR3 is built from 13 residues. The part of the CDR3 DNA that was read is TGTGCCAGTACCAAGGTGGGGCAAGAGACG. It yields the protein CASTKVGQET. In full, the CDR3 reads CASTKVGQETQYF. Drawing the rest from reference TRBV19 and TRBJ2-3, the complete variable domain is DGGITQSPKYLFRKEGQNVTLSCEQNLNHDAMYWYRQDPGQGLRLIYYSQIVNDFQKGDIAEGYSVSREKKESFPLTVTSAQKNPTAFYLCASTKVGQETQYFGPGTRLTVL.

Partial CDR3 DNA: TGTGCCAGCTGCCCCCGGACTAGCGGATCCGCCTACGAG. It is translated as CASCPRTSGSAYE. The full-length CDR3 reads as CASCPRTSGSAYEQYF. The chain has TRBV6-4 and TRBJ2-7; 10 bases line up with TRBD2. The read falls 3 residues short of the CDR3 end, and the missing part is taken from the germline J gene. The CDR3 is 16 amino acids. Germline V gene lookup returns CDR1 MRHNA and CDR2 SNTAGT. V lost 8 bases and J lost 2; bases outside the gene matches: 12.

Turning to this clone: With the read ending 3 residues before the CDR3 end, the germline J gene is used to fill in that end. The gene calls are TRBV18 and TRBJ1-2; D remains unclear. In germline, CDR1 is KGHSH, CDR2 LQKENI. The length of the CDR3 is 14 residues. The CDR3 spells CASSPETRTDTYTF. The sequenced CDR3 bases are TGTGCCAGCTCACCCGAAACTAGAACAGATACC.

With respect to this clone: Coverage ceases 3 residues before the CDR3 finishes, and the germline J gene fills in the end. The chain couples TRBV19 to TRBJ1-5; a possible D gene is TRBD1 (5 bases). V lost 7 bases and J lost 4, with 14 bases in between. The germline V gene has CDR1 LNHDA and CDR2 SQIVND (reference sequence). The CDR3 runs 14 residues. CDR3 sequence: CASISRGLNQPQHF. The part of the CDR3 DNA that was read is TGTGCCAGTATCAGTAGGGGCTTAAATCAGCCC.

Remarks on this clone: The read terminates 3 residues ahead of where the CDR3 ends, so the germline J gene completes it. The rearrangement links TRBV20-1 to TRBJ1-6; no firm D call. V dropped 0 bases and J dropped 6 bases, with 12 bases sitting between them. CDR1 DFQATT and CDR2 SNEGSKA come from the germline V gene (reference sequence). This CDR3 has 15 residues. The CDR3 is CSARDAGQSNSPLHF. CDR3 DNA, as far as it was read: TGCAGTGCTAGAGATGCTGGGCAGAGTAATTCACCC.

Notes on this clone: Coverage ceases 3 residues before the CDR3 finishes, and the germline J gene fills in the end. This chain links TRBV7-2 with TRBJ2-7, with D unresolved. Germline values: CDR1 SGHTA, CDR2 FQGNSA. The CDR3 runs to 12 residues. V shed 5 bases and J shed 4 bases, with 9 bases lying between them. Partial CDR3 DNA: TGTGCCAGCAGCCGAGACTTATACGAG. Protein: CASSRDLYE. The full CDR3 sequence reads CASSRDLYEQYF.

CDR3 DNA, as far as it was read: TGTGCCAGCAAAACTACAGGGTTTTTTGGTCTGACAGATACG. This gives the protein CASKTTGFFGLTDT. The entire CDR3 is CASKTTGFFGLTDTQYF. V is TRBV28 and J is TRBJ2-3; perhaps TRBD1 as D (6 bases). The observed sequence ends 3 residues before the CDR3 terminus, with the missing tail filled in from the germline J gene. The germline V gene encodes CDR1 MDHEN and CDR2 SYDVKM. Trimming pared 7 bases from V and 3 bases from J, leaving 23 bases between. The CDR3 is made up of 17 amino acids. Based on the CDR3 plus reference TRBV28 and TRBJ2-3, the full variable domain is DVKVTQSSRYLVKRTGEKVFLECVQDMDHENMFWYRQDPGLGLRLIYFSYDVKMKEKGDIPEGYSVSREKKERFSLILESASTNQTSMYLCASKTTGFFGLTDTQYFGPGTRLTVL.